This T cell receptor (beta chain) was captured in a study of blood T cell repertoires in COVID-19. Study summary: The United States, Italy and Spain provided the acute and convalescent COVID-19 samples. PBMCs, B-cell-depleted T cells, or T cells were the source of the cDNA or gDNA that made up the material.

This table comes from immunoSEQ multiplex PCR, and its TCRdb copy is limited to in-frame clones, with some not included. Among some 260,000 clones listed, roughly 82% were seen once. V was cut by 0 bases and J by 4 bases, with 10 bases left in between. The germline V gene has CDR1 MGHRA and CDR2 YSYEKL. This CDR3 has 15 amino acids. This rearrangement joins TRBV4-1 to TRBJ1-5, with D tentatively TRBD1 (5 bases). This TCR came from a woman older than 75 with active or convalescent COVID-19. Input material: peripheral blood. CDR3 sequence: CASSQEPGINQPQHF. In DNA form, the CDR3 reads TGCGCCAGCAGCCAAGAGCCAGGGATAAATCAGCCCCAGCATTTT.